Below, 19 T cell receptor beta chains from the same sample are listed, as sequenced in a study of response to subunit inactivated influenza vaccine. TCRdb used MiXCR to reprocess the RT-PCR reads, holding one entry per CDR3 protein. The sample has over 750,000 distinct CDR3 sequences; around 21% are singletons. The material was PBMCs from blood, obtained 5 days after vaccination. The receptor source for this set is a man aged 45 to 65 who received an inactivated influenza vaccine.

This clonotype has only a few counts. The V call is TRBV4-1, the J call TRBJ2-1; 14 positions match TRBD2. The CDR3 extends over 20 amino acids. V gave up 6 bases and J gave up 5 bases; unmatched junction bases: 18. The germline CDR1 and CDR2 sequences are MGHRA and YSYEKL. This CDR3 reads CASRLAGTSGSSRGNNEQFF. Written as DNA, the CDR3 is TGCGCCAGCAGACTCGCCGGGACTAGCGGGAGTTCGAGGGGGAACAATGAGCAGTTCTTC.

The rearrangement links TRBV20-1 to TRBJ2-7, with TRBD1 as a possible D gene (6 bases). Trimming removed 3 bases from V and 6 bases from J, with 12 bases in between. Germline loops: CDR1 DFQATT, CDR2 SNEGSKA (reference sequence). This CDR3 is 12 amino acids long. The CDR3 bases are TGCAGTGCTAGCCCAGGGGCATTCGAGCAGTACTTC. This sequence encodes CSASPGAFEQYF.

The chain recombines TRBV12-3 or TRBV12-4 with TRBJ2-3; no clear D gene. This CDR3 is 15 amino acids long. The V and J ends lost 5 bases and 4 bases respectively, with 16 bases between them. The CDR3 DNA reads as TGTGCCAGCAGTGCGGACGAAGAAGTAGCAGATACGCAGTATTTT. Translated, it gives CASSADEEVADTQYF.

This clonotype turned up a few times. This chain uses TRBV11-2 with TRBJ2-1, with 7 bases fitting TRBD1. The junction had 5 bases not matched to a gene; V was cut back by 2 bases and J by 10 bases. Germline assignment: CDR1 SGHAT and CDR2 FQNNGV. This CDR3 has 13 amino acids. For the CDR3, the DNA is TGTGCCAGCAGCTTAACAGGGGCCAGAGAGCAGTTCTTC. It codes for CASSLTGAREQFF.

V usage is TRBV28 and J usage is TRBJ2-3, with a tentative D call TRBD1 (5 bases). V shed 3 bases and J shed 3 bases, with 13 bases lying between them. The germline gives CDR1 MDHEN, CDR2 SYDVKM. CDR3 size: 15 residues. CDR3 amino acids: CASSFTGILTDTQYF. The CDR3 coding sequence is TGTGCCAGCAGTTTTACAGGCATTTTGACAGATACGCAGTATTTT. Using reference TRBV28 and TRBJ2-3 for the parts outside the CDR3, the full variable domain is DVKVTQSSRYLVKRTGEKVFLECVQDMDHENMFWYRQDPGLGLRLIYFSYDVKMKEKGDIPEGYSVSREKKERFSLILESASTNQTSMYLCASSFTGILTDTQYFGPGTRLTVL.

This clonotype was observed a handful of times. The V call is TRBV6-1, the J call TRBJ1-5, with TRBD1 matching 7 bases. V shed 6 bases, J shed 4 bases, and the junction held 6 bases outside the gene matches. The CDR3 is made up of 14 amino acids. The V gene's germline CDR1 is MNHNS and CDR2 SASEGT. Written as DNA, the CDR3 is TGTGCCAGCAGAAGCAGGGGGAGGAATCAGCCCCAGCATTTT. It translates to CASRSRGRNQPQHF.

In this sample, this clonotype turned up a few times. This chain joins TRBV29-1 and TRBJ2-7; D remains ambiguous. The CDR3 has 13 amino acids. The V end was cut by 6 bases, the J end by 3 bases, with 15 bases between. Germline V CDR1 and CDR2: SQVTM, ANQGSEA. This CDR3 is CSVRGGNLYEQYF. In nucleotides, the CDR3 is TGCAGCGTCCGTGGTGGAAATCTCTACGAGCAGTACTTC.

This clonotype was seen once. The chain combines TRBV28 with TRBJ2-1, with 7 bases fitting TRBD2. The CDR3 loop spans 13 amino acids. J lost 14 bases, V lost 2 bases, and 9 bases had no gene match. The V gene's germline CDR1 is MDHEN and CDR2 SYDVKM. In DNA form, the CDR3 reads TGTGCCAGCAGTTTAGGGCGTGGGCGGGAGAAGTTCTTC. As protein: CASSLGRGREKFF. The variable domain in full, with the rest retrieved from reference TRBV28 and TRBJ2-1, is DVKVTQSSRYLVKRTGEKVFLECVQDMDHENMFWYRQDPGLGLRLIYFSYDVKMKEKGDIPEGYSVSREKKERFSLILESASTNQTSMYLCASSLGRGREKFFGPGTRLTVL.

The genes are TRBV12-3 or TRBV12-4 and TRBJ2-7; no reliable D call. Deletions cut 5 bases from V and 2 bases from J, with 16 bases between. This CDR3 has 15 residues. DNA of the CDR3: TGTGCCAGCAGTGATACCGGGCCCCTCGCCTACGAGCAGTACTTC. Translating it yields CASSDTGPLAYEQYF.

The V and J genes are TRBV7-2 and TRBJ1-6; maybe TRBD1 (6 bases). This CDR3 has 14 amino acids. Trimming removed 5 bases from V and 7 bases from J, with 12 bases in between. CDR1 and CDR2 from the germline V gene are SGHTA and FQGNSA. The CDR3 nucleotides are TGTGCCAGCAGCACCCGCGGGACAAATTCACCCCTCCACTTT. Translating gives CASSTRGTNSPLHF.

V usage is TRBV20-1 and J usage is TRBJ2-7; TRBD2 aligns across 10 bases. This CDR3 region has 14 residues. After removal of 6 bases from V and 3 bases from J, the junction contained 8 bases not matched to a gene. CDR1 is DFQATT and CDR2 is SNEGSKA in the germline V gene (reference sequence). Here the CDR3 reads CSAAPSGGSYEQYF. The CDR3 bases are TGCAGTGCCGCGCCTAGCGGGGGTAGCTACGAGCAGTACTTC.

This clonotype has only a few counts. This chain connects TRBV6-6 to TRBJ2-7; perhaps D is TRBD1 or TRBD2 (5 bases each). The V gene's germline CDR1 is MNHNY and CDR2 SVGAGI (reference sequence). The CDR3 is 13 amino acids. With 7 bases removed from V and 4 bases from J, the gap between germline ends came to 14 bases. CDR3 protein: CASNRDGPYEQYF. CDR3 nucleotide sequence: TGTGCCAGCAACCGGGACGGTCCTTACGAGCAGTACTTC.

This clonotype appeared a few times. The gene calls are TRBV30 and TRBJ2-7; 12 bases map to TRBD2. CDR1 GTSNPN and CDR2 SVGIG come from the germline V gene (reference sequence). The junction had 6 bases not matched to a gene; V was cut back by 3 bases and J by 3 bases. The CDR3 is 15 amino acids. CDR3 residues: CAWRPGTSGFYEQYF. Written as DNA, the CDR3 is TGTGCCTGGAGGCCCGGGACTAGCGGGTTCTACGAGCAGTACTTC.

The chain is built from TRBV6-1 and TRBJ2-7; maybe TRBD2 (5 bases). V lost 5 bases and J 6 bases, leaving 20 bases between the germline ends. Germline V CDR1 and CDR2: MNHNS, SASEGT. The CDR3 sequence is 15 residues long. Here the CDR3 reads CASSQLGGSGREQYF. The CDR3 DNA follows: TGTGCCAGCAGTCAATTGGGTGGGAGTGGGCGCGAGCAGTACTTC.

This clonotype appeared a few times. The chain is built from TRBV7-9 and TRBJ2-5, with 7 bases lining up with TRBD2. The V and J ends lost 3 bases and 0 bases, in that order; junction bases with no gene match: 4. In germline, CDR1 is SEHNR, CDR2 FQNEAQ (reference sequence). CDR3 size: 15 residues. The CDR3 bases are TGTGCCAGCAGCTTTACTAGCGTGTACCAAGAGACCCAGTACTTC. It is translated as CASSFTSVYQETQYF. Filled out from reference TRBV7-9 and TRBJ2-5, the complete variable domain reads DTGVSQNPRHKITKRGQNVTFRCDPISEHNRLYWYRQTLGQGPEFLTYFQNEAQLEKSRLLSDRFSAERPKGSFSTLEIQRTEQGDSAMYLCASSFTSVYQETQYFGPGTRLLVL.

At least ten counts were recorded for this clonotype. V and J are TRBV10-3 and TRBJ2-3; 10 nucleotides line up with TRBD2. V gave up 4 bases and J gave up 0 bases; unmatched junction bases: 1. The CDR3 length is 15 residues. From germline, CDR1 is ENHRY and CDR2 SYGVKD. The CDR3 DNA is TGTGCCATCAGTGGACTAGCGGGTAGCACAGATACGCAGTATTTT. It translates to CAISGLAGSTDTQYF.

This clonotype occurred a few times. The chain employs TRBV5-6 and TRBJ2-2; 7 positions match TRBD1. The germline gives CDR1 SGHDT, CDR2 YYEEEE. This CDR3 has 17 amino acids. The V gene end was trimmed by 4 bases and the J gene end by 0 bases; junction bases not matched to a gene: 9. CDR3 coding DNA: TGTGCCAGCAGCCCCGGGGACAGACCAGCGAACACCGGGGAGCTGTTTTTT. Its translation is CASSPGDRPANTGELFF.

This clonotype occurred a few times. The chain uses TRBV7-2 and TRBJ2-4; D call uncertain. V was clipped by 1 base and J by 7 bases, with 8 bases between them. Germline CDR1 reads SGHTA; CDR2 reads FQGNSA. This CDR3 has 13 amino acids. CDR3 protein: CASSLDWANIQYF. CDR3 nucleotide sequence: TGTGCCAGCAGCTTAGATTGGGCGAACATTCAGTACTTC.

In this sample, this clonotype turned up a few times. The rearrangement uses TRBV6-5 and TRBJ2-1; possible D gene TRBD1, 5 bases. The CDR3 sequence is 15 residues long. The V end lost 0 bases, the J end lost 6 bases, and 12 bases lay between the germline ends. The germline gives CDR1 MNHEY, CDR2 SVGAGI. The CDR3 reads CASSYSSQGTNEQFF. The CDR3 DNA follows: TGTGCCAGCAGTTACTCGAGTCAGGGAACCAATGAGCAGTTCTTC.